This TCR beta chain was identified in a study of cytomegalovirus exposure and HLA in healthy donors. Study findings and constraints: The study flagged roughly 160 TCR beta chains as cytomegalovirus-associated. When analyzed later, a missense DCLRE1C variant was found to be linked to TCR beta V- and J-gene trimming. Reports showed the classifier diagnosing cytomegalovirus status with high specificity and sensitivity. According to an earlier analysis, most TCR beta V segments yielded productive rearrangements about 87% or about 30% of the time.

The PCR had 60 Vbeta and 13 Jbeta primers. Using immunoSEQ multiplex PCR, the repertoire was profiled, and TCRdb retains in-frame clones only, with some absent. The data show some 200,000 clones, approximately 78% seen once. Germline V gene data show CDR1 as SGHRS and CDR2 as YFSETQ. The J segment lost 3 bases and the V segment lost 2 bases, leaving 7 bases of the junction unmatched. The CDR3 contains 15 residues. This clone was seen only a few times. What it binds is not known. Sequencing input: PBMCs. The TCR sequence derives from a woman between 18 and 29 years old in good health and CMV-seronegative. J is TRBJ2-7 and V is TRBV5-1; 8 bases line up with TRBD1. This CDR3 reads CASSFYRDRGYEQYF. In DNA, the CDR3 is TGCGCCAGCAGCTTTTACCGAGACAGGGGCTACGAGCAGTACTTC.